The T cell receptor (beta chain) under discussion was sequenced for a study of Ad26.COV2.S vaccination and SARS-CoV-2 variants (TCRdb year 2021). Turning to the overall study: Donors in the vaccine arm were drawn from COV1001, a phase I-IIa trial of Ad26.COV2.S in healthy adults that was multicentre, randomized, double-blind and placebo-controlled. Ad26.COV2.S was administered intramuscularly at a dose of 5x10^10 or 1x10^11 viral particles, either as one shot or as two shots given 56 days apart. The specificity and breadth of SARS-CoV-2-reactive T cell receptors after Ad26.COV2.S vaccination were assessed by TCRbeta repertoire sequencing. The TCR-sequenced set comprised about 32 samples: 19 Ad26.COV2.S vaccine recipients, 5 placebo recipients and 8 SARS-CoV-2 convalescent individuals. Trial participants were randomized into five groups of five, in which low-dose or high-dose Ad26.COV2.S was given once or twice, or placebo was given on both occasions. Throughout the experiments and outcome assessment, investigators stayed blinded to trial group allocation.

What the treatment or condition label conveys for this sample: about 20 received Ad26.COV2.S at low or high dose, single or two shots; 5 received placebo; per-sample allocation not given. For vaccine and placebo recipients, the sequenced repertoires came from samples collected on day 63 after the first injection. In Cohort 1b, about two dozen adults aged 18-55 years were enrolled at a single site in Boston, USA, between 29 July and 7 August 2020. Ad26.COV2.S consisted of a replication-incompetent adenovirus type 26 vector by which a prefusion-stabilized SARS-CoV-2 spike protein from the original Wuhan strain was expressed. As for this clone: This receptor's antigen is unknown. Qualities for individual bases were not recorded, and no much larger clone is one base off.

What the authors observed across the whole study: The authors noted that total T cell responses may have been underestimated by the TCR breadth and depth analyses. Ad26.COV2.S recipients had higher spike-specific TCR breadth than placebo recipients (P = 0.0014). After vaccination, substantial breadth of spike-specific CD8+ and CD4+ T cell responses was reported. The study was not powered for comparison of responses between vaccine doses or regimens. Comparable non-spike TCR breadth was observed between vaccine and placebo recipients, consistent with only spike being contained in the vaccine.

The CDR3 has 17 amino acids, counting the end cysteine and phenylalanine. Just CDR3 DNA is preserved here, 51 bases in frame from base 1. Via the germline V gene, CDR1 is SGDLS and CDR2 YYNGEE. Trimming removed 4 bases from V and 0 bases from J, leaving 17 bases between the germline ends. TCRbeta CDR3 regions were sequenced with the immunoSEQ Assay. After extraction, genomic DNA underwent amplification by bias-controlled multiplex PCR, followed by high-throughput sequencing. Concerning the study's data processing: To quantify the absolute abundance of each unique TCRbeta CDR3 region, sequences were collapsed and filtered. T cell fraction was estimated by normalization of TCRbeta template counts to usable DNA, with usable DNA being measured through amplification of reference genes present in all nucleated cells. Repertoire TCRs were annotated as SARS-CoV-2-specific by exact matching of V gene, CDR3 amino acid sequence and J gene to a known reactive TCR set. The reference SARS-CoV-2 TCR set came from MIRA and was filtered for enrichment in COVID-19-positive ImmuneCODE repertoires, removing public or cross-reactive TCRs. Using the MIRA antigens, annotated TCRs were further analysed by specific ORF or by position within an ORF. Breadth was defined as the number of annotated unique rearrangements divided by the total number of unique productive rearrangements, and depth was defined as the summed frequency of the annotated unique rearrangements. Two-sided Wilcoxon rank-sum tests were used to compare TCR breadth between groups. The table was pulled from immuneACCESS by TCRdb, which kept in-frame rearrangements only. Such tables lose some clones; where checked, under half of the loss comes from unresolved V genes, and the rest has no known cause. The D gene and trimming were derived from the DNA, and the V and J assignments and clone size from that table. Here the sample has 500,000 or so clones; roughly 85% occur a single time. More than 10% of the sample is held by the ten biggest clonotypes.

This sequence was found in a person aged 18-65 years who received the Ad26.COV2.S COVID-19 vaccine or a placebo. Sequences were derived from peripheral blood, sampled in a trial of Ad26.COV2.S vaccine versus placebo. The sequence is built from TRBV9 and TRBJ2-4; TRBD2 is a possible D gene, resting on 7 matching bases. In nucleotides, the sequence is TGTGCCAGCAGCACCGGGGGGCGGGATTTAGCCAAAAACATTCAGTACTTC. This is translated as CASSTGGRDLAKNIQYF.